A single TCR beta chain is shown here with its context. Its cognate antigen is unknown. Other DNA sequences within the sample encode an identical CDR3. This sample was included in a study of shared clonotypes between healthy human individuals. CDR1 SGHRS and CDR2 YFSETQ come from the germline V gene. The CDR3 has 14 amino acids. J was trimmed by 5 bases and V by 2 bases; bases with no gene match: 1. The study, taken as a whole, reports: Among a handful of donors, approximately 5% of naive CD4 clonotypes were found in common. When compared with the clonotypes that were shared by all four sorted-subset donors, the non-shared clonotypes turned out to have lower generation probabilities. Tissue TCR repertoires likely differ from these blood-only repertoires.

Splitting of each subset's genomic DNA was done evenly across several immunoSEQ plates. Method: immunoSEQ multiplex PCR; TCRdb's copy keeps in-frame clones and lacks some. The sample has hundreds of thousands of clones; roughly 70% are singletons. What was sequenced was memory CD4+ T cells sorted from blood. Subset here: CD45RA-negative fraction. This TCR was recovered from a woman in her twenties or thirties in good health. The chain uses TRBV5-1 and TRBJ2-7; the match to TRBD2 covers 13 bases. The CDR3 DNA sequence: TGCGCCAGCAGCTTTGGGACTAGCGGGAACGAGCAGTACTTC. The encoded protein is CASSFGTSGNEQYF. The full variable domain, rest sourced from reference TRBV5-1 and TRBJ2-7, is KAGVTQTPRYLIKTRGQQVTLSCSPISGHRSVSWYQQTPGQGLQFLFEYFSETQRNKGNFPGRFSGRQFSNSRSEMNVSTLELGDSALYLCASSFGTSGNEQYFGPGTRLTVT.